This record concerns one TCR beta chain sequence. Both 60 Vbeta primers and 13 Jbeta primers went into the PCR. The assay was immunoSEQ multiplex PCR, and TCRdb's table has in-frame clones only and misses some. The sample has 110,000 to 150,000 clones; roughly 80% are singletons. This entry comes from a study of cytomegalovirus exposure and HLA in healthy donors. Germline CDR1 is SQVTM and CDR2 is ANQGSEA. V gave up 4 bases and J gave up 6 bases, with 14 bases separating them. The CDR3 length is 13 residues. This TCR came from a man aged 35 to 55 in good health and CMV-seropositive. Sequenced material: PBMCs. The chain joins TRBV29-1 to TRBJ2-3; maybe TRBD2 (7 bases). The CDR3 DNA reads as TGCAGCGTTGGTGGGGGGGGCCGTGATACGCAGTATTTT. It is translated as CSVGGGGRDTQYF.